One TCR beta chain is described in this entry. The target of this receptor is not known. Base qualities are not at hand, and no much larger clone is one base apart. This sample stems from a study of cytomegalovirus exposure and HLA in healthy donors (TCRdb year 2017). About the study as a whole: An earlier analysis of around 600 of the donors reported roughly 300 Gb of sequence data and around 120 million unique TCR beta sequences from about 179 million T cells. An earlier analysis of around 640 of the donors used high-throughput TCR beta sequencing to judge whether each TCR beta V gene segment behaved as functional or pseudogenic. In the later analysis, no new phenotypic data were used to find candidate immune exposures; instead, reliance was placed on TCR beta sequences and their occurrence across donors. Every discovery cohort repertoire had been produced on one sequencing platform. A later analysis re-examined previously published TCR beta repertoires from around 670 donors and added high-resolution HLA genotyping to investigate patterns of TCR occurrence. HLA typing included class I and class II loci at four-digit resolution. Typing coverage differed by locus: A, B, C, DRB1 and DQB1 were typed in roughly 620-640 donors, DQA1 in about 560, DPA1 in around 580, and DPB1 in around 440. The study profiled the T cell repertoires of about 640 subjects by immunosequencing and related them to cytomegalovirus serostatus. To predict cytomegalovirus infection status, the study brought together high-throughput TCR immunosequencing, statistical association of individual TCRs with disease status, and machine learning. Because of strong linkage in the cohort, roughly five DR-DQ haplotypes were treated as single units for association and clustering. In a later genetic analysis, genome-wide SNP genotypes for about three fifths of the roughly 670 donors were used, and that subset was treated as a discovery cohort. The genetic ancestry cluster associated with self-reported Caucasian donors included 80% to 90% of the 398 genotyped donors. Around 300 gigabases of sequencing data and approximately 84 million unique TCR sequences were included in an early release covering roughly 600 HLA-typed donors. Across roughly 420 genotyped donors of the cohort, an average of roughly 250,000 unique TCR beta nucleotide sequences per donor were sequenced, and 15% to 20% of those sequences were non-productive. The aim of the study was to test whether cataloging public T cell receptors could identify signatures of past pathogen exposure. Along with the roughly 610-subject first cohort, a separate validation cohort of around 120 different subjects was used. Donor age, sex, ethnicity and CMV serostatus were compiled together with the repertoire data.

General conclusions and limits of the study: In an earlier analysis of roughly 560 of the donors, most TCR beta V segments were observed in productive rearrangements about 90% or about 30% of the time, broadly matching IMGT annotations. Because some donors lacked HLA typing at each locus, the association tests relied only on the typed subset. Sequencing depth was assumed to be roughly uniform across donors in the presence/absence analyses, though that assumption may not hold. Most CMV-associated TCR beta chains appeared to be HLA-restricted in a later analysis, and the HLA associations seemed to be driven largely by CMV exposure. The earlier analysis of about 600 of the donors excluded seventeen rarely observed V segments, including chromosome 9 orphons, because counts were too low. Because the 87-base-pair reads could not distinguish some IMGT-functional V segments, including TRBV6-2 and TRBV6-3, those segments were excluded. The only immune exposure information available for the cohort was CMV serostatus. Compared with the roughly 720-donor mean, donors in an Asian-associated ancestry cluster had fewer N-insertions in productive TCRs, according to a later genetic analysis. This cohort had only TCR beta chains sequenced, and the lack of alpha or paired-chain data limited which features could be detected. Correlated functional status among segregating V segments might reflect linkage disequilibrium, but an unknown experimental factor could not be ruled out. In the study, approximately 160 TCR beta chains were listed as associated with cytomegalovirus. According to the authors, the approach could potentially be generalized to other disease states and immunological phenotypes. According to a later analysis, TCR association rates differed among HLA loci, with DRB1 alleles showing the most associated TCRs and HLA-C alleles showing the fewest. A later analysis found that HLA-associated TCR beta chains were more clonally expanded and had lower generation probabilities than equally common non-associated chains. Strong co-occurrence of HLA alleles, especially DR and DQ, made assigning TCR associations to individual alleles difficult. The sequencing pipeline was judged likely to have produced a cluster of highly shared sequence variants as a technical artifact. In a later genetic analysis, a missense DCLRE1C variant was associated with V-gene and J-gene trimming of TCR beta chains, and the association was replicated in an independent cohort. In both the original and validation cohorts, the classifier was reported to diagnose cytomegalovirus status with high specificity and sensitivity. A further reported finding was that TCR beta sequences accurately predicted the HLA-A and HLA-B alleles for most subjects in the first cohort. At a false discovery rate of 0.05, a later analysis linked some 17,000 TCR beta sequences to specific HLA alleles. Several of the top co-occurrence clusters appeared to be linked to parvovirus B19, influenza, CMV and Epstein-Barr virus, according to a later analysis. In vitro tests confirmed that a few of the cytomegalovirus-associated TCR beta chains recognize cytomegalovirus antigens. Most TCR sequences were observed very rarely across donors, whereas some public TCRs were present in many individuals.

Its CDR3 holds 14 amino acids, cysteine through phenylalanine. CDR3 DNA is the only sequence kept; it has 42 bases, read in frame from the first base. The V and J ends are trimmed by 2 bases and 5 bases, leaving 12 bases between them. CDR1 and CDR2 (MNHEY, SVGAGI) derive from the germline V gene. The cohort consisted of more than 650 healthy bone marrow donors. At the time of sampling, all cohort members were nominally healthy, though unrecorded immune exposures were likely present. The donor was CMV seropositive and was included in the group of 250 to 300 seropositive cohort members. A peripheral blood sample was provided by each donor, and peripheral blood mononuclear cells were used for TCR beta sequencing. Genomic DNA extraction from the blood cell samples was performed with the Qiagen DNeasy Blood Extraction Kit. Library construction relied on the immunoSEQ multiplex PCR assay. For the multiplex PCR, a mixture combining 60 forward primers for TCR Vbeta segments and 13 reverse primers for TCR Jbeta segments was used. The CDR3 region of rearranged TCR beta genes was amplified from genomic DNA with a multiplex PCR assay. The amplified TCR beta libraries were sequenced on the Illumina HiSeq System as 87-base-pair reads. Under the source paper's analysis protocol: In a later analysis, tens of millions of unique TCR beta chains were counted across the 500 to 850 repertoires, and around 11 million of these chains were shared by at least two donors. Raw reads were error-corrected and collapsed into unique sequences by a nearest-neighbor algorithm in which closely related sequences were merged to remove PCR and sequencing errors. CDR3 sequences were aligned to IMGT reference sequences to assign V, D and J gene segments. For a sequence to be retained, a match of at least six nucleotides was required to both a V gene segment and a J gene segment. A rearrangement counted as productive if the CDR3 had no stop codons and remained in frame with V and J, and every other rearrangement counted as non-productive. CDR3 was defined according to IMGT convention as the region running from the second conserved V-encoded cysteine to the conserved J-encoded phenylalanine. The earlier analysis of approximately 590 of the donors excluded any sequence lacking an unambiguous match to a single V gene segment. An earlier analysis of approximately 590 of the donors called V segments functional above 56.7% productive rearrangements and segregating when the between-donor standard deviation exceeded 5%. A statistical classification framework was built for diagnosing cytomegalovirus status from the catalog of TCR beta chain sequences. V and J gene assignment, in a later analysis, came from comparing TCR nucleotide sequences with IMGT/GENE-DB human TR gene sequences. The TCRdist pipeline was used in a later analysis to assign CDR3 sequences and most-parsimonious VDJ recombination scenarios. In a later analysis, every TCR beta chain was defined by the combination of its CDR3 amino acid sequence and its V-gene family, and reads without a unique V-gene family were dropped. As a way to deal with suspected cross-contamination and a sequencing artifact, a later analysis dropped 592 nucleotide sequences that were highly shared and had low generation probability. For each public chain, a later analysis derived a clonal expansion index from normalized ranks of inferred template counts within each repertoire. A later analysis computed generation probabilities with a VDJ recombination model fitted to out-of-frame rearrangements, and checked the results against IGoR. In a later analysis, TCR-TCR, TCR-HLA and TCR-CMV co-occurrence was scored with hypergeometric tests, and a repertoire-size bias correction was applied to TCR pairs. In a later analysis, false discovery rates were estimated by permuting HLA or CMV assignments 20 times. In a later analysis, co-occurring TCRs were grouped using DBSCAN, and TCRdist sequence similarity was added for clustering within HLA-allele-positive subsets. For co-occurrence clustering, repertoires with fewer than 30,000 or more than 120,000 public chains were excluded, along with about five repertoires with anomalous nucleotide sharing. In TCRdb, the immuneACCESS table is reduced to in-frame sequences with V and J assigned. These tables do not hold every clone; where another copy was compared, an unresolved V gene accounts for under half, and the others remain unexplained. The V and J calls and the clone size are those of that table, but D and trimming were determined from the DNA. The sample records 150,000 or so clones, 80% of which are singletons. The top ten constitute roughly 13% of the sample.

The receptor was derived from a man aged 25 to 40 in good health and CMV-seropositive. The sequenced sample was PBMCs. The receptor chain draws on TRBV6-5 and TRBJ2-5; TRBD2 is a weak D gene call, 5 bases matching. This receptor has the CDR3 CASSYVGAQETQYF. The nucleotides read TGTGCCAGCAGTTACGTGGGAGCCCAGGAGACCCAGTACTTC.